These 29 T cell receptor beta chains came from one sample sequenced in a study of early T cells in non-severe SARS-CoV-2 infection. TCRdb fed the 5' RACE reads into MiXCR, producing one record per CDR3 protein. The table lists over 60,000 distinct CDR3 sequences, under 9.5% of them singletons, with about 5.6% in the top ten. The sequencing input was whole blood. Receptor source: an adult who was a healthcare worker with PCR-confirmed SARS-CoV-2 infection or an uninfected control (not recorded which).

This clonotype appeared a few times. V usage is TRBV7-9 and J usage is TRBJ2-7; 7 nucleotides agree with TRBD1. The CDR3 contains 14 residues. V trimming: 4 bases; J trimming: 1 base; junction bases outside the gene matches: 4. CDR1 SEHNR and CDR2 FQNEAQ come from the germline V gene (reference sequence). As DNA, the CDR3 is TGTGCCAGCAGCTCCGACAGGGATTCCTACGAGCAGTACTTC. It yields the protein CASSSDRDSYEQYF.

Only a few counts were recorded for this clonotype. Germline is not matched at one junction end, which may reflect a read error. CDR3 DNA sequence: TGTAGTGCTAAACAGGGCTACGAGCAGTACTTC. This translates into CSAKQGYEQYF. The chain joins TRBV20-1 to TRBJ2-7; possible D gene TRBD1, 6 bases. CDR1 is DFQATT and CDR2 is SNEGSKA in the germline V gene (reference sequence). The CDR3 has 11 amino acids.

This chain links TRBV3-1 with TRBJ1-1; D remains unclear. Trimming removed 1 base from V and 4 bases from J, with 7 bases in between. CDR1 LGHDT and CDR2 YNNKEL come from the germline V gene (reference sequence). The length of the CDR3 is 13 residues. The CDR3 region has the DNA TGTGCCAGCAGCCAAGCTGGGTTCACTGAAGCTTTCTTT. Translating gives CASSQAGFTEAFF.

With respect to this clonotype: With a much larger clone just one base away, this may be a read error. The V gene is TRBV3-1, the J gene TRBJ2-3; 7 nucleotides align to TRBD1. CDR1 LGHDT and CDR2 YNNKEL come from the germline V gene (reference sequence). The CDR3 has 14 residues. The J segment lost 1 base and the V segment lost 4 bases, leaving 2 bases of the junction unmatched. Here the CDR3 DNA reads TGTGCCAGCAGCCCCGGGACAGGCACAGATACGCAGTATTTT. This sequence encodes CASSPGTGTDTQYF.

This clonotype was recorded a few times. This chain uses TRBV5-1 with TRBJ1-1, with TRBD1 as a possible D gene (5 bases). The ends were cut back, 2 bases at V and 3 bases at J, with 23 bases in the middle. Per the germline V gene, CDR1 is SGHRS and CDR2 is YFSETQ. The CDR3 spans 18 residues. The DNA of the CDR3 is TGCGCCAGCAGCTTTGGCAGGAATTCCGGCAGAGGGGACACTGAAGCTTTCTTT. Translation: CASSFGRNSGRGDTEAFF.

In its sample, this clonotype was seen once. The CDR3 loop is CASRPDRNEPQHF. CDR3 in DNA: TGTGCCAGCAGACCGGACAGGAATGAGCCCCAGCATTTT. V is TRBV6-6 and J is TRBJ1-5; 7 bases line up with TRBD1. The CDR3 loop spans 13 amino acids. Trimming took 6 bases from V and 8 from J; bases not matched to a gene: 7. The germline V gene encodes CDR1 MNHNY and CDR2 SVGAGI (reference sequence).

This clonotype was seen ten or more times. The chain uses TRBV11-2 and TRBJ2-1; TRBD2 aligns across 8 bases. This CDR3 has 15 residues. Germline V CDR1 and CDR2: SGHAT, FQNNGV. The V gene end was trimmed by 2 bases and the J gene end by 6 bases; junction bases not matched to a gene: 6. The CDR3 region has the DNA TGTGCCAGCAGCTTATCGGGGGGGGCCGTCAATGAGCAGTTCTTC. Residues: CASSLSGGAVNEQFF.

V gene TRBV10-2 combines with J gene TRBJ2-7, with 16 bases identical to TRBD2. The J segment lost 2 bases and the V segment lost 2 bases, leaving 24 bases of the junction unmatched. Germline V gene data show CDR1 as WSHSY and CDR2 as SAAADI. CDR3 length: 24 amino acids. The chain's CDR3 is CASSEPFPGLAGGEINQRAYEQYF. Written as DNA, the CDR3 is TGCGCCAGCAGTGAGCCGTTTCCGGGACTAGCGGGAGGGGAAATAAATCAACGTGCCTACGAGCAGTACTTC.

This clonotype was seen more than once but under ten times. The chain couples TRBV19 to TRBJ1-5; D possibly corresponds to TRBD1 (5 bases). Deletions cut 1 base from V and 2 bases from J, with 15 bases between. Per the germline V gene, CDR1 is LNHDA and CDR2 is SQIVND (reference sequence). CDR3 length: 17 residues. The CDR3 nucleotides read TGTGCCAGTAGTATAGGAGGGACGTCAACGGGCAATCAGCCCCAGCATTTT. The encoded protein is CASSIGGTSTGNQPQHF.

Ten or more counts support this clonotype. The chain has TRBV20-1 and TRBJ1-3; D perhaps matches TRBD1 (5 bases). Trimming stripped 0 bases from V and 0 bases from J, with 15 bases between. Germline-derived CDR1 and CDR2 are DFQATT and SNEGSKA (reference sequence). The CDR3 length is 17 residues. CDR3 protein: CSARDPGPSNSGNTIYF. The CDR3 nucleotides are TGCAGTGCTAGAGATCCGGGACCCTCCAACTCTGGAAACACCATATATTTT.

The gene calls are TRBV7-6 and TRBJ2-7, with 12 positions matching TRBD2. V lost 3 bases to trimming and J lost 9 bases; unmatched junction nucleotides: 6. Germline V lookup: CDR1 SGHVS, CDR2 FNYEAQ. CDR3 length equals 14 residues. CDR3 in DNA: TGTGCCAGCAGCTTTCTAGCGGGAGGGCGGGGGCAGTACTTC. Protein product: CASSFLAGGRGQYF.

The DNA of the CDR3 is TGTGCCAGCAGTTCCCGTTCGGGGTCCGTCAATGAGCAGTTCTTC. Translation gives CASSSRSGSVNEQFF. The chain has TRBV6-6 and TRBJ2-1; D is perhaps TRBD2 (5 bases). Trimming removed 4 bases at V and 6 bases at J, with 16 bases between. Germline lookup yields CDR1 MNHNY and CDR2 SVGAGI (reference sequence). The CDR3 loop spans 15 amino acids.

There are a few counts of this clonotype. This chain joins TRBV6-5 and TRBJ1-1; D is uncertain. Trimming left V 6 bases short and J 6 bases short, with 11 bases between. Germline-derived CDR1 and CDR2 are MNHEY and SVGAGI. This CDR3 region has 12 residues. CDR3 DNA: TGTGCCAGCAGCCCAGGCTGGTCTGAAGCTTTCTTT. Translating gives CASSPGWSEAFF.

This clonotype has ten or more counts. This chain uses TRBV7-9 with TRBJ1-1, with D tentatively TRBD1 (6 bases). V was pared by 3 bases and J by 0 bases, with 11 bases between. The germline V gene has CDR1 SEHNR and CDR2 FQNEAQ (reference sequence). This CDR3 has 15 amino acids. The CDR3 region is CASSFTGQMNTEAFF. CDR3 sequence (DNA): TGTGCCAGCAGCTTTACGGGACAAATGAACACTGAAGCTTTCTTT.

V and J are TRBV27 and TRBJ2-1; 8 nucleotides match TRBD1. Per germline, CDR1 MNHEY and CDR2 SMNVEV (reference sequence). The CDR3 is 14 amino acids. V trimming: 2 bases; J trimming: 8 bases; junction bases outside the gene matches: 5. The CDR3 DNA sequence: TGTGCCAGCAGTTTACGGCAGGGGGCCCATGAGCAGTTCTTC. Translated: CASSLRQGAHEQFF.

This clonotype came up a few times. The rearrangement uses TRBV7-3 and TRBJ2-1; D gene ambiguous. V was shortened by 4 bases and J by 7 bases, with 11 bases between the two germline ends. Germline CDR1 and CDR2: SGHTA and FQGTGA. The CDR3 length is 13 residues. In DNA, the CDR3 is TGTGCCAGCAGCTACGACCCCCTAAATGAGCAGTTCTTC. Amino acids: CASSYDPLNEQFF.

The rearrangement joins TRBV6-5 to TRBJ1-6, with TRBD1 identical over 9 bases. V lost 5 bases, J lost 8 bases, and 1 base stayed unmatched. The length of the CDR3 is 13 residues. Germline CDR1 MNHEY, CDR2 SVGAGI. DNA for the CDR3: TGTGCCAGCAGTGGGGACAGGGATTCACCCCTCCACTTT. Translating gives CASSGDRDSPLHF.

This clonotype was observed at least ten times. The V gene is TRBV7-2, the J gene TRBJ2-7, with D perhaps matching TRBD1 (6 bases). The CDR3 extends over 14 amino acids. V was shortened by 5 bases and J by 6 bases, with 17 bases between the two germline ends. Germline CDR1 reads SGHTA; CDR2 reads FQGNSA. The DNA for the CDR3 is TGTGCCAGCAGCCGAGACAGGTTTTCGAGCGAGCAGTACTTC. It encodes CASSRDRFSSEQYF.

The chain joins TRBV5-1 to TRBJ2-3, with a possible D match to TRBD2 (5 bases). Trimming pared 0 bases from V and 0 bases from J, leaving 14 bases between. Germline CDR1 is SGHRS and CDR2 is YFSETQ. CDR3 length: 17 residues. In nucleotides, the CDR3 is TGCGCCAGCAGCTTGGCCTTCGGGGTTTCTAGCACAGATACGCAGTATTTT. This encodes CASSLAFGVSSTDTQYF. The full variable domain, with the rest looked up from reference TRBV5-1 and TRBJ2-3, is KAGVTQTPRYLIKTRGQQVTLSCSPISGHRSVSWYQQTPGQGLQFLFEYFSETQRNKGNFPGRFSGRQFSNSRSEMNVSTLELGDSALYLCASSLAFGVSSTDTQYFGPGTRLTVL.

This clonotype was detected ten times or more. This sequence joins TRBV6-5 and TRBJ1-3; a weak D match, TRBD1 (6 bases). Germline V gene sequence: CDR1 MNHEY, CDR2 SVGAGI. The CDR3 is 13 residues long. V was clipped by 6 bases and J by 4 bases, with 10 bases between them. CDR3 sequence reads: CASRQGRGNTIYF. In DNA form, the CDR3 reads TGTGCCAGCAGACAGGGTCGCGGAAACACCATATATTTT.

Of note for this clonotype: A much more abundant neighbour one base away suggests this may be a read error. The rearrangement uses TRBV2 and TRBJ2-2; 8 nucleotides line up with TRBD2. Germline-derived CDR1 and CDR2 are SNHLY and FYNNEI. Trimming cost V 10 bases and J 3 bases; bases outside gene matches: 10. The CDR3 length is 15 residues. CDR3 coding DNA: TGTGCCAACAGAGCAGTAGCGGGGTACACCGGGGAGCTGTTTTTT. This codes for CANRAVAGYTGELFF.

In this sample, this clonotype turned up many times. The chain employs TRBV7-8 and TRBJ1-5; the D gene is possibly TRBD1 (6 bases). V dropped 5 bases and J dropped 11 bases, with 16 bases sitting between them. There are 13 residues in the CDR3. Germline V CDR1 and CDR2: SGHVS, FQNEAQ. DNA of the CDR3: TGTGCCAGCAGCGTAGGACAGTTCCGGACCCAGCATTTT. The encoded protein is CASSVGQFRTQHF. The full variable domain, its missing parts supplied by reference TRBV7-8 and TRBJ1-5, is GAGVSQSPRYKVAKRGQDVALRCDPISGHVSLFWYQQALGQGPEFLTYFQNEAQLDKSGLPSDRFFAERPEGSVSTLKIQRTQQEDSAVYLCASSVGQFRTQHFGDGTRLSIL.

This chain uses TRBV9 with TRBJ1-1; no firm D call. The CDR3 runs 15 residues. CDR1 and CDR2 (germline): SGDLS, YYNGEE. V was trimmed by 4 bases and J by 4 bases, leaving 17 bases between them. CDR3 sequence: CASSPSPQRRTEAFF. In DNA form, the CDR3 reads TGTGCCAGCAGCCCAAGTCCCCAGCGGCGCACTGAAGCTTTCTTT.

This chain uses TRBV6-5 with TRBJ1-1; no reliable D call. Germline values: CDR1 MNHEY, CDR2 SVGAGI. V was trimmed by 6 bases and J by 0 bases, leaving 17 bases between them. This CDR3 contains 16 residues. CDR3 sequence: CASSQDGNRVNTEAFF. DNA for the CDR3: TGTGCCAGCAGCCAAGACGGCAACCGAGTGAACACTGAAGCTTTCTTT.

In this sample, this clonotype turned up a few times. The chain employs TRBV20-1 and TRBJ2-7; TRBD2 agrees at 8 bases. With 5 bases clipped from V and 4 bases from J, the junction kept 4 bases outside the gene matches. Germline V gene data show CDR1 as DFQATT and CDR2 as SNEGSKA (reference sequence). The CDR3 sequence is 12 residues long. The CDR3: CSALREDYEQYF. The CDR3 DNA follows: TGCAGTGCTTTGCGGGAGGATTACGAGCAGTACTTC.

This clonotype was observed at least ten times. This sequence joins TRBV20-1 and TRBJ1-3; D is possibly TRBD1 (6 bases). In germline, CDR1 is DFQATT, CDR2 SNEGSKA (reference sequence). V lost 0 bases, J lost 10 bases, and 10 bases lay in between. This CDR3 has 12 amino acids. The CDR3 spells CSARDEGGTIYF. The CDR3 nucleotides read TGCAGTGCTAGAGATGAGGGGGGAACCATATATTTT.

In this sample, this clonotype turned up many times. The CDR3 spells CAWSVRGRPGTAGRYSPNRYEQYF. CDR3 nucleotides: TGTGCCTGGAGTGTACGGGGGCGCCCGGGGACAGCGGGACGATACAGCCCGAACCGCTACGAGCAGTACTTC. The gene calls are TRBV30 and TRBJ2-7; D may correspond to TRBD1 or TRBD2 (7 bases each). The CDR3 runs 24 residues. Deletions cut 0 bases from V and 3 bases from J, with 42 bases between. Germline values: CDR1 GTSNPN, CDR2 SVGIG (reference sequence).

The chain links TRBV6-6 to TRBJ2-7; possibly TRBD1 for D (7 bases). This CDR3 has 16 residues. CDR1 MNHNY and CDR2 SVGAGI come from the germline V gene (reference sequence). Between the trimmed V and J ends, which lost 1 base and 6 bases, there was a span of 19 bases. The CDR3 region has the DNA TGTGCCAGCAGTTACTTGGGGGGCGGGAACAGGGGCGAGCAGTACTTC. Protein: CASSYLGGGNRGEQYF.

This clonotype appeared many times. This chain's CDR3 is CASSLAGGPSQPQHF. As DNA, the CDR3 is TGTGCCAGCAGCTTGGCTGGAGGGCCTAGCCAGCCCCAGCATTTT. The gene calls are TRBV7-2 and TRBJ1-5; D is unclear. V gave up 3 bases and J gave up 7 bases, with 16 bases separating them. CDR1 and CDR2 (germline): SGHTA, FQGNSA. The CDR3 is 15 amino acids.